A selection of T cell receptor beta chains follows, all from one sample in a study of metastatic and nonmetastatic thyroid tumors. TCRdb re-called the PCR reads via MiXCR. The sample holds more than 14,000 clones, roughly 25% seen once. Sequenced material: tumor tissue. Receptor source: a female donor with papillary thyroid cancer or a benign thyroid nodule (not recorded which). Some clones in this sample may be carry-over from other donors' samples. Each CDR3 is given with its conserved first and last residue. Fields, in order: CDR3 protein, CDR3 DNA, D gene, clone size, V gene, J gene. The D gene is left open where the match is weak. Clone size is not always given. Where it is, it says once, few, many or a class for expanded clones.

CDR3 protein: CSANKPTNEKLFF
CDR3 DNA: TGCAGTGCTAATAAGCCAACTAATGAAAAACTGTTTTTT
D gene: NA
clone size: many
V gene: TRBV20-1
J gene: TRBJ1-4

CDR3 protein: CASSLDRGVNQPQHF
CDR3 DNA: TGTGCCAGCAGTTTAGACAGGGGCGTCAATCAGCCCCAGCATTTT
D gene: TRBD1
clone size: medium-sized
V gene: TRBV12-3/TRBV12-4
J gene: TRBJ1-5

CDR3 protein: CASSQGHSGANVLTF
CDR3 DNA: TGCGCCAGCAGCCAAGGACACTCTGGGGCCAACGTCCTGACTTTC
D gene: NA
clone size: NA
V gene: TRBV4-1
J gene: TRBJ2-6

CDR3 protein: CASSELGQDTEAFF
CDR3 DNA: TGTGCCAGCAGTGAGCTGGGGCAGGACACTGAAGCTTTCTTT
D gene: NA
clone size: NA
V gene: TRBV6-1
J gene: TRBJ1-1

CDR3 protein: CASSEGGGTYNEQFF
CDR3 DNA: TGTGCCAGCAGTGAAGGGGGGGGAACCTACAATGAGCAGTTCTTC
D gene: TRBD2
clone size: many
V gene: TRBV6-1
J gene: TRBJ2-1

CDR3 protein: CASSPGPTYEQYF
CDR3 DNA: TGTGCCAGCAGTCCGGGACCCACCTACGAGCAGTACTTC
D gene: NA
clone size: medium-sized
V gene: TRBV12-3/TRBV12-4
J gene: TRBJ2-7

CDR3 protein: CASSLAGRSNQPQHF
CDR3 DNA: TGTGCCAGCAGCTTGGCAGGGAGAAGCAATCAGCCCCAGCATTTT
D gene: NA
clone size: many
V gene: TRBV5-6
J gene: TRBJ1-5

CDR3 protein: CASSYARGPNIQYF
CDR3 DNA: TGTGCCAGCAGTTACGCCAGGGGGCCGAACATTCAGTACTTC
D gene: TRBD1
clone size: many
V gene: TRBV6-6
J gene: TRBJ2-4

CDR3 protein: CASSLDDINYGYTF
CDR3 DNA: TGTGCCAGCAGCTTGGACGACATTAACTATGGCTACACCTTC
D gene: NA
clone size: many
V gene: TRBV5-5
J gene: TRBJ1-2

CDR3 protein: CASSSSSGYYNEQFF
CDR3 DNA: TGTGCCAGCAGTTCCTCTAGCGGGTACTACAATGAGCAGTTCTTC
D gene: TRBD2
clone size: few
V gene: TRBV27
J gene: TRBJ2-1

CDR3 protein: CAISESLRVGSSTDTQYF
CDR3 DNA: TGTGCCATCAGTGAGTCGCTAAGGGTAGGGTCTAGCACAGATACGCAGTATTTT
D gene: NA
clone size: NA
V gene: TRBV10-3
J gene: TRBJ2-3

CDR3 protein: CASSPLGGMNTEAFF
CDR3 DNA: TGTGCCAGCTCCCCCCTGGGGGGGATGAACACTGAAGCTTTCTTT
D gene: NA
clone size: medium-sized
V gene: TRBV18
J gene: TRBJ1-1

CDR3 protein: CASSAADWSDIQYF
CDR3 DNA: TGTGCCAGCAGTGCAGCAGATTGGAGTGACATTCAGTACTTT
D gene: NA
clone size: few
V gene: TRBV6-1
J gene: TRBJ2-4

CDR3 protein: CASSRGTSLYNEQFF
CDR3 DNA: TGTGCCAGCAGCCGCGGGACTAGCCTCTACAATGAGCAGTTCTTC
D gene: TRBD2
clone size: many
V gene: TRBV11-3
J gene: TRBJ2-1

CDR3 protein: CASSPEEGYYGYTF
CDR3 DNA: TGTGCCAGCAGCCCAGAGGAGGGGTACTATGGCTACACCTTC
D gene: NA
clone size: many
V gene: TRBV5-4
J gene: TRBJ1-2

CDR3 protein: CASSLVTSGYNEQFF
CDR3 DNA: TGCGCCAGCAGCTTGGTGACTAGCGGATACAATGAGCAGTTCTTC
D gene: TRBD2
clone size: many
V gene: TRBV5-1
J gene: TRBJ2-1

CDR3 protein: CASSEFQASGGRLDTQYF
CDR3 DNA: TGCGCCAGCAGTGAGTTCCAGGCTAGCGGGGGTCGGTTGGATACGCAGTATTTT
D gene: TRBD2
clone size: many
V gene: TRBV10-2
J gene: TRBJ2-3

CDR3 protein: CASSEATGGYNEQFF
CDR3 DNA: TGTGCCAGCAGTGAAGCGACTGGGGGATACAATGAGCAGTTCTTC
D gene: NA
clone size: many
V gene: TRBV6-1
J gene: TRBJ2-1

CDR3 protein: CASSEVWEGLEGSGSPLHF
CDR3 DNA: TGTGCCAGCAGTGAAGTATGGGAAGGCTTAGAGGGCTCGGGGTCACCCCTCCACTTT
D gene: NA
clone size: many
V gene: TRBV6-1
J gene: TRBJ1-6

CDR3 protein: CASSQGGGSSYEQYF
CDR3 DNA: TGCGCCAGCAGCCAAGGTGGGGGGAGTTCCTACGAGCAGTACTTC
D gene: NA
clone size: NA
V gene: TRBV4-1
J gene: TRBJ2-7

CDR3 protein: CASSQGAGDNEQFF
CDR3 DNA: TGTGCCAGCAGCCAAGGGGCGGGGGACAATGAGCAGTTCTTC
D gene: TRBD2
clone size: NA
V gene: TRBV3-1
J gene: TRBJ2-1

CDR3 protein: CASSRADGSNEQYF
CDR3 DNA: TGTGCCAGCAGCCGGGCAGACGGGTCTAACGAGCAGTACTTC
D gene: NA
clone size: NA
V gene: TRBV7-9
J gene: TRBJ2-7

CDR3 protein: CASSLQQGKYGYTF
CDR3 DNA: TGTGCCAGCAGCTTACAACAGGGGAAATATGGCTACACCTTC
D gene: TRBD1
clone size: many
V gene: TRBV7-2
J gene: TRBJ1-2

CDR3 protein: CASSLEWGRNQPQHF
CDR3 DNA: TGTGCCAGCAGCTTAGAGTGGGGGCGTAATCAGCCCCAGCATTTT
D gene: NA
clone size: medium-sized
V gene: TRBV7-8
J gene: TRBJ1-5

CDR3 protein: CASSEAFTGRDNQPQHF
CDR3 DNA: TGTGCCAGCAGTGAAGCCTTTACGGGCAGAGACAATCAGCCCCAGCATTTT
D gene: NA
clone size: many
V gene: TRBV2
J gene: TRBJ1-5

CDR3 protein: CASTEYGALAKNIQYF
CDR3 DNA: TGTGCCAGCACTGAGTACGGGGCCCTGGCCAAAAACATTCAGTACTTC
D gene: NA
clone size: NA
V gene: TRBV6-1
J gene: TRBJ2-4

CDR3 protein: CASSEGTRAGWNTEAFF
CDR3 DNA: TGTGCCAGCAGTGAAGGTACTAGGGCAGGGTGGAACACTGAAGCTTTCTTT
D gene: NA
clone size: many
V gene: TRBV2
J gene: TRBJ1-1

CDR3 protein: CSARRTGNTEAFF
CDR3 DNA: TGCAGTGCTAGGAGAACGGGGAACACTGAAGCTTTCTTT
D gene: NA
clone size: NA
V gene: TRBV20-1
J gene: TRBJ1-1

CDR3 protein: CASSLDAGEQYF
CDR3 DNA: TGTGCCAGCAGCTTGGACGCCGGCGAGCAGTACTTC
D gene: NA
clone size: NA
V gene: TRBV11-2
J gene: TRBJ2-7

CDR3 protein: CASSYSMQLNTGELFF
CDR3 DNA: TGTGCCAGCAGTTACTCGATGCAGCTGAACACCGGGGAGCTGTTTTTT
D gene: NA
clone size: few
V gene: TRBV6-2/TRBV6-3
J gene: TRBJ2-2

CDR3 protein: CASSGGWGGREDTQYF
CDR3 DNA: TGCGCCAGCAGTGGGGGGTGGGGGGGACGGGAAGATACGCAGTATTTT
D gene: TRBD2
clone size: NA
V gene: TRBV10-2
J gene: TRBJ2-3

CDR3 protein: CASSELGSGQYF
CDR3 DNA: TGTGCCAGCAGTGAACTGGGTTCGGGGCAGTACTTC
D gene: NA
clone size: NA
V gene: TRBV2
J gene: TRBJ2-7

CDR3 protein: CASSYQGNQPQHF
CDR3 DNA: TGTGCCAGCAGCTATCAGGGCAATCAGCCCCAGCATTTT
D gene: NA
clone size: few
V gene: TRBV12-3/TRBV12-4
J gene: TRBJ1-5

CDR3 protein: CASSFGLAGYAQYF
CDR3 DNA: TGTGCCAGCAGCTTCGGACTAGCGGGATATGCGCAGTATTTT
D gene: TRBD2
clone size: many
V gene: TRBV7-6
J gene: TRBJ2-3

CDR3 protein: CASSLETGGRETQYF
CDR3 DNA: TGTGCCAGCAGCTTGGAGACAGGGGGCCGGGAGACCCAGTACTTC
D gene: TRBD1
clone size: many
V gene: TRBV5-5
J gene: TRBJ2-5

CDR3 protein: CASSYPDPVERSPLHF
CDR3 DNA: TGTGCCAGCAGTTACCCAGACCCGGTAGAAAGATCACCCCTCCACTTT
D gene: NA
clone size: NA
V gene: TRBV6-2/TRBV6-3
J gene: TRBJ1-6

CDR3 protein: CASSSPGGHGMNTEAFF
CDR3 DNA: TGTGCCAGCAGCTCTCCCGGGGGGCATGGAATGAACACTGAAGCTTTCTTT
D gene: NA
clone size: many
V gene: TRBV7-8
J gene: TRBJ1-1

CDR3 protein: CSASMHPDRPQHF
CDR3 DNA: TGCAGTGCTAGTATGCATCCCGATCGACCCCAGCATTTT
D gene: NA
clone size: many
V gene: TRBV20-1
J gene: TRBJ1-5

CDR3 protein: CASSFGTDSPLHF
CDR3 DNA: TGTGCCAGCAGTTTCGGGACAGATTCACCCCTCCACTTT
D gene: TRBD1
clone size: NA
V gene: TRBV27
J gene: TRBJ1-6

CDR3 protein: CASSWDYQIGSTDTQYF
CDR3 DNA: TGTGCCAGTAGTTGGGACTATCAGATTGGGAGCACAGATACGCAGTATTTT
D gene: TRBD2
clone size: many
V gene: TRBV19
J gene: TRBJ2-3

CDR3 protein: CASSLSSGANVLTF
CDR3 DNA: TGTGCCAGCAGTTTATCCTCTGGGGCCAACGTCCTGACTTTC
D gene: NA
clone size: NA
V gene: TRBV27
J gene: TRBJ2-6

CDR3 protein: CASSLRGAGSEQYF
CDR3 DNA: TGTGCCAGCAGCCTCCGAGGTGCGGGCTCCGAGCAGTACTTC
D gene: NA
clone size: NA
V gene: TRBV7-8
J gene: TRBJ2-7

CDR3 protein: CASSVDFYGYTF
CDR3 DNA: TGTGCCAGCAGCGTGGATTTCTATGGCTACACCTTC
D gene: NA
clone size: medium-sized
V gene: TRBV7-9
J gene: TRBJ1-2

CDR3 protein: CASRPGLAVYEQYF
CDR3 DNA: TGTGCCAGCAGACCGGGACTAGCGGTCTACGAGCAGTACTTC
D gene: TRBD2
clone size: medium-sized
V gene: TRBV28
J gene: TRBJ2-7

CDR3 protein: CAIKPLVNDEQFF
CDR3 DNA: TGTGCCATCAAGCCACTAGTTAACGATGAGCAGTTCTTC
D gene: NA
clone size: many
V gene: TRBV10-3
J gene: TRBJ2-1

CDR3 protein: CASSPPGTGVLYEQYF
CDR3 DNA: TGTGCCAGCTCACCCCCCGGGACTGGAGTTCTCTACGAGCAGTACTTC
D gene: NA
clone size: NA
V gene: TRBV18
J gene: TRBJ2-7

CDR3 protein: CAIRGTGGYNEQFF
CDR3 DNA: TGTGCCATCAGAGGGACAGGGGGCTACAATGAGCAGTTCTTC
D gene: TRBD1
clone size: few
V gene: TRBV10-3
J gene: TRBJ2-1

CDR3 protein: CASSPGQGKETQYF
CDR3 DNA: TGCGCCAGCAGCCCGGGACAGGGAAAAGAGACCCAGTACTTC
D gene: TRBD1
clone size: many
V gene: TRBV5-1
J gene: TRBJ2-5

CDR3 protein: CASSPGQGAGGYTF
CDR3 DNA: TGCGCCAGCAGCCCCGGACAGGGGGCTGGTGGCTACACCTTC
D gene: TRBD1
clone size: NA
V gene: TRBV5-1
J gene: TRBJ1-2

CDR3 protein: CSARDAGGALDYGYTF
CDR3 DNA: TGCAGTGCTAGAGATGCAGGGGGCGCGCTGGACTATGGCTACACCTTC
D gene: TRBD1
clone size: many
V gene: TRBV20-1
J gene: TRBJ1-2